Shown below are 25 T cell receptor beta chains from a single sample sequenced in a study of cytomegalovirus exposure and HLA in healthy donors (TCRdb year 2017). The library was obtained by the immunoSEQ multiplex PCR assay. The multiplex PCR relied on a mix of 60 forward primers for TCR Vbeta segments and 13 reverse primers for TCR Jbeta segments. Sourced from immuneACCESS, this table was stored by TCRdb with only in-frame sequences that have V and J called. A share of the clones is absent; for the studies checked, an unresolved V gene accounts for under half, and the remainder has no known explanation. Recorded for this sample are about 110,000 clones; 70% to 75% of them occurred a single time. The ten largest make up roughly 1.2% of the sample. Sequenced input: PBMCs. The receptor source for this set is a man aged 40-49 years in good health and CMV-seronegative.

CDR3 sequence reads: CASSQDGTGRRSPLHF. The CDR3 nucleotides read TGCGCCAGCAGCCAAGATGGGACAGGGAGACGATCACCCCTCCACTTT. This sequence joins TRBV4-1 and TRBJ1-6; 9 nucleotides match TRBD1. The germline V gene encodes CDR1 MGHRA and CDR2 YSYEKL. The CDR3 has 16 amino acids. The ends lost 0 bases at V and 10 bases at J; junction bases unmatched: 7.

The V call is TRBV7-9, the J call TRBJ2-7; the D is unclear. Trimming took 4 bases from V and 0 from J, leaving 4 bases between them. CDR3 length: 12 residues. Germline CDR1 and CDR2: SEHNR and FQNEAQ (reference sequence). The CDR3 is CASSSYSYEQYF. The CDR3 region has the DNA TGTGCCAGCAGCTCCTACTCCTACGAGCAGTACTTC.

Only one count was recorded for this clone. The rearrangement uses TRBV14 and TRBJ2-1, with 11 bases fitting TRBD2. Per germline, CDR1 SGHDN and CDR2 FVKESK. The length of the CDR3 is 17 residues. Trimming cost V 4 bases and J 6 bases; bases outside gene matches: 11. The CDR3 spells CASSPHRGLAVPNEQFF. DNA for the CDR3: TGTGCCAGCAGCCCGCACCGGGGACTAGCGGTCCCCAATGAGCAGTTCTTC.

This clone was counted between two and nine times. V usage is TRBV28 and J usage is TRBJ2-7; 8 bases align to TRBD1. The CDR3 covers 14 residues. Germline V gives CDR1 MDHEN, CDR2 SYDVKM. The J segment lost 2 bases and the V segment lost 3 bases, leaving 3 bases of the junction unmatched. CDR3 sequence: CASSFRDRPYEQYF. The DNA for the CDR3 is TGTGCCAGCAGTTTCCGGGACAGGCCCTACGAGCAGTACTTC.

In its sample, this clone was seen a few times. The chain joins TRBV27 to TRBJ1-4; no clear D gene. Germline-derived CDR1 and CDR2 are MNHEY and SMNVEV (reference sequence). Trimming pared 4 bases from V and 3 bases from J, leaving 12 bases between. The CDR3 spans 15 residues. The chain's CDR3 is CASSSGITANEKLFF. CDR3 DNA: TGTGCCAGCAGTTCCGGGATTACAGCTAATGAAAAACTGTTTTTT.

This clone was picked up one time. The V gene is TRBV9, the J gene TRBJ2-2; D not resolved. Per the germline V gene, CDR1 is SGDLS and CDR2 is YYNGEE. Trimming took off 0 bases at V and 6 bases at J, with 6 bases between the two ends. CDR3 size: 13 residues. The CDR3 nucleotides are TGTGCCAGCAGCGTAGTCACAGCCGGGGAGCTGTTTTTT. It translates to CASSVVTAGELFF.

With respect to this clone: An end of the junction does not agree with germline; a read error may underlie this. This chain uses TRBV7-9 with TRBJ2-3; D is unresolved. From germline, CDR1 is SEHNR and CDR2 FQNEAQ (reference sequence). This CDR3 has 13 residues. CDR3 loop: CSSSLQNTDTQYF. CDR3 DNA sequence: TGTTCCAGCAGCTTGCAGAACACAGATACGCAGTATTTT.

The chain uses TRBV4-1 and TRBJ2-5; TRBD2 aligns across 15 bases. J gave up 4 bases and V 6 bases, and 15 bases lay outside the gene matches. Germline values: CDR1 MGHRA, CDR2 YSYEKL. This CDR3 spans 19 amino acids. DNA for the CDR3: TGCGCCAGCAGACCAAATCTATTCGGACTAGCGGGGGGGCGAGAGACCCAGTACTTC. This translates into CASRPNLFGLAGGRETQYF.

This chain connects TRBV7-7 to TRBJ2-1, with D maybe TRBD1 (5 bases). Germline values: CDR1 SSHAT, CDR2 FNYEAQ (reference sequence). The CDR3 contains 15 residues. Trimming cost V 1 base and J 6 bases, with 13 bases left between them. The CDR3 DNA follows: TGTGCCAGCAGCTTAGACTCCGCCCAGGGCAATGAGCAGTTCTTC. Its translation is CASSLDSAQGNEQFF.

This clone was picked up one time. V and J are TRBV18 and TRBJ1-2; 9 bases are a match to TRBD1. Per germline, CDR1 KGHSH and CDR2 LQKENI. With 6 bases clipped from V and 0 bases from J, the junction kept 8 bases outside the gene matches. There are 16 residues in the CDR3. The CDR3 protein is CASSPITGGPNYGYTF. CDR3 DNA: TGTGCCAGCTCCCCGATTACAGGGGGCCCTAACTATGGCTACACCTTC.

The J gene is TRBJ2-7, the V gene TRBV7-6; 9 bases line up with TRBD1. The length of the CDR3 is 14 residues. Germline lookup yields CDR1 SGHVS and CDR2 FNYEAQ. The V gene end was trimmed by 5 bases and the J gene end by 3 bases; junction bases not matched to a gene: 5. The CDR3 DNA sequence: TGTGCCAGCAGCCCGAAGGGACAGGGCTACGAGCAGTACTTC. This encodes CASSPKGQGYEQYF.

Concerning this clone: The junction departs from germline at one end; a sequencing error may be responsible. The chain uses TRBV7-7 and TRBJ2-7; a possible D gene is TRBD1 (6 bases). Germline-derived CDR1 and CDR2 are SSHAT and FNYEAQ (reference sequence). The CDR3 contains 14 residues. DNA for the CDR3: TGTGCTAGCAGCTTGGGCAGGGGAGACTACGAGCAGTACTTC. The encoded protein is CASSLGRGDYEQYF. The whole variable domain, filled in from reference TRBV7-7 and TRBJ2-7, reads GAGVSQSPRYKVTKRGQDVTLRCDPISSHATLYWYQQALGQGPEFLTYFNYEAQPDKSGLPSDRFSAERPEGSISTLTIQRTEQRDSAMYRCASSLGRGDYEQYFGPGTRLTVT.

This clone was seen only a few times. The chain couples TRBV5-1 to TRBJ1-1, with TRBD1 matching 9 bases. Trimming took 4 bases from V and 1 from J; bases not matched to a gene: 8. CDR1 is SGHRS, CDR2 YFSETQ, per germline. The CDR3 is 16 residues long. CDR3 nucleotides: TGCGCCAGCAGCAATACAGGGGGCAGGGGGAACACTGAAGCTTTCTTT. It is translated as CASSNTGGRGNTEAFF.

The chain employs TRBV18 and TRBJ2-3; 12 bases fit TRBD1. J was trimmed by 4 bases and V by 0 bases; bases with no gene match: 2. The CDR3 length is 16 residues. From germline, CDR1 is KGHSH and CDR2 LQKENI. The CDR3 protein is CASSPPGQGASDTQYF. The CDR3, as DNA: TGTGCCAGCTCACCACCGGGACAGGGGGCGTCAGATACGCAGTATTTT.

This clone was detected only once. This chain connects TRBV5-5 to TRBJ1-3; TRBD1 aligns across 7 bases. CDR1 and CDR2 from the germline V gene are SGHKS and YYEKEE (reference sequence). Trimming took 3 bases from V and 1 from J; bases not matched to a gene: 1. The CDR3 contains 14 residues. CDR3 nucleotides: TGTGCCAGCAGCTCAGGGGGGTCTGGAAACACCATATATTTT. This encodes CASSSGGSGNTIYF.

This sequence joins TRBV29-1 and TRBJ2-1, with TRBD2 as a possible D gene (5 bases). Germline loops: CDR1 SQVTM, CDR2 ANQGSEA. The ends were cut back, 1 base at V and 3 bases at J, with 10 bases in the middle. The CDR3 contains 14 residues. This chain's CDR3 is CSVEVEGFYNEQFF. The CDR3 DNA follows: TGCAGCGTTGAAGTTGAGGGATTCTACAATGAGCAGTTCTTC.

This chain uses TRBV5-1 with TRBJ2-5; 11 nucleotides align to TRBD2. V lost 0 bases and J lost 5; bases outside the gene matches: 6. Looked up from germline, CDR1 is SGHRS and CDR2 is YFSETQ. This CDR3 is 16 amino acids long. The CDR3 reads CASSLAASGGTETQYF. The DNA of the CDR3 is TGCGCCAGCAGCTTGGCGGCTAGCGGGGGGACCGAGACCCAGTACTTC. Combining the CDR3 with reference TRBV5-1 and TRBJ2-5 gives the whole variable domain KAGVTQTPRYLIKTRGQQVTLSCSPISGHRSVSWYQQTPGQGLQFLFEYFSETQRNKGNFPGRFSGRQFSNSRSEMNVSTLELGDSALYLCASSLAASGGTETQYFGPGTRLLVL.

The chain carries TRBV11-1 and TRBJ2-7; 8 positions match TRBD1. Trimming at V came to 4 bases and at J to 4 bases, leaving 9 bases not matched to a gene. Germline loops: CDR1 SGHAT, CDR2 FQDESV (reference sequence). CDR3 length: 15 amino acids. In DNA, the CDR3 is TGTGCCAGCAGCTACAGGCAGGGGGCGGAGTACGAGCAGTACTTC. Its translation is CASSYRQGAEYEQYF. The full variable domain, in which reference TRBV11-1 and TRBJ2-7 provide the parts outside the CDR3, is EAEVAQSPRYKITEKSQAVAFWCDPISGHATLYWYRQILGQGPELLVQFQDESVVDDSQLPKDRFSAERLKGVDSTLKIQPAELGDSAMYLCASSYRQGAEYEQYFGPGTRLTVT.

The CDR3 spells CASSLEGGLRELFF. CDR3 in DNA: TGTGCCAGCAGCTTGGAGGGAGGGCTCCGGGAGCTGTTTTTT. The chain combines TRBV5-4 with TRBJ2-2, with 7 bases identical to TRBD2. Trimming removed 0 bases from V and 9 bases from J; junction bases left unmatched: 5. The length of the CDR3 is 14 residues. Per germline, CDR1 SGHNT and CDR2 YYREEE (reference sequence).

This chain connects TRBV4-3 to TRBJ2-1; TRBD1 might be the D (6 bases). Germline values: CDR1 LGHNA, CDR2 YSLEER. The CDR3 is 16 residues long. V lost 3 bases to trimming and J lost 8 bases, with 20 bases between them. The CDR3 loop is CASSQAGTLLVYEQFF. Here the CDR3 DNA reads TGCGCCAGCAGCCAGGCCGGGACACTACTGGTCTATGAGCAGTTCTTC.

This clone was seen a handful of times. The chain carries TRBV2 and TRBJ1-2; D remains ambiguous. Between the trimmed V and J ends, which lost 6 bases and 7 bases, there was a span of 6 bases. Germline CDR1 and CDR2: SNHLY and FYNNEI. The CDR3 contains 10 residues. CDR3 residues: CASRRVGYTF. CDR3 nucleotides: TGTGCCAGCAGGAGGGTTGGCTACACCTTC.

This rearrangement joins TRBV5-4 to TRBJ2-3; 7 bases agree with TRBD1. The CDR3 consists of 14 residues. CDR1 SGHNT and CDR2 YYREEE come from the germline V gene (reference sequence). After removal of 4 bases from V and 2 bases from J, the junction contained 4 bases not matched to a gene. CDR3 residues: CASSRTGATDTQYF. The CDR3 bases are TGTGCCAGCAGCCGGACAGGAGCCACAGATACGCAGTATTTT. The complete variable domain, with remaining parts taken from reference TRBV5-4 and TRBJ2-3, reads ETGVTQSPTHLIKTRGQQVTLRCSSQSGHNTVSWYQQALGQGPQFIFQYYREEENGRGNFPPRFSGLQFPNYSSELNVNALELDDSALYLCASSRTGATDTQYFGPGTRLTVL.

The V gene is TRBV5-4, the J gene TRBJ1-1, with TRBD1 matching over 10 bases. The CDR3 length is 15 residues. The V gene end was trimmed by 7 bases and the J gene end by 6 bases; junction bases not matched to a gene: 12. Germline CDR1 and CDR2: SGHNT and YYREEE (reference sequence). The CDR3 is CASRGGTGVNPEAFF. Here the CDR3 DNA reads TGTGCCAGCCGGGGGGGGACAGGGGTGAATCCTGAAGCTTTCTTT.

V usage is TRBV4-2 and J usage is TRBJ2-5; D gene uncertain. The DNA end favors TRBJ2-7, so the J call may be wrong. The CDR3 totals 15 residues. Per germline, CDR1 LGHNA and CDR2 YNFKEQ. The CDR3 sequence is CASSQDVTISYEQYF. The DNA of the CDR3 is TGTGCCAGCAGCCAAGATGTAACCATATCCTACGAGCAGTACTTC.

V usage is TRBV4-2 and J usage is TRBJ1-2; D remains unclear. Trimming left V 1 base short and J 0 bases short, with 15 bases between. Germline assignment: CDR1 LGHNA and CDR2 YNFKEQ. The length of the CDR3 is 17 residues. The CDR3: CASSQGLPRFSNYGYTF. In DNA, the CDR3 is TGTGCCAGCAGCCAAGGGCTTCCGAGGTTTTCTAACTATGGCTACACCTTC.